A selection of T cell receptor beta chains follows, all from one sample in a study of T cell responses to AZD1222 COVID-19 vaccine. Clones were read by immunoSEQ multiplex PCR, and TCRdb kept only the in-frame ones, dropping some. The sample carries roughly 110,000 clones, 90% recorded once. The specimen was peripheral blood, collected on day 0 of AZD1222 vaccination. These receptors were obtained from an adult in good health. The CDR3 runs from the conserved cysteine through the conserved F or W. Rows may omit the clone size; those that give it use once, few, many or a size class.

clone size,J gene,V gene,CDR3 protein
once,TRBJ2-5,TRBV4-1,CASSQAPHEETQYF
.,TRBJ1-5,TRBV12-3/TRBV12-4,CASRKTAWAPQHF
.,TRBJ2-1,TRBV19,CASSRASGRYNEQFF
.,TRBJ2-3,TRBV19,CASSRGLAEGDTQYF
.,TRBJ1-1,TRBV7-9,CASTLPHQGGAFF
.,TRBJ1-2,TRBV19,CASSRWNYGYTF
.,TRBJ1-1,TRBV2,CASNRVNTEAFF
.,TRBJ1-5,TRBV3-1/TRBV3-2,CASSSKQGFNQPQHF
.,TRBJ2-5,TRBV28,CASKTGGETQYF
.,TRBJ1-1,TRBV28,CASSFEGARAFF
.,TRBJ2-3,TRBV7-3,CASSPLSGPDSDTQYF
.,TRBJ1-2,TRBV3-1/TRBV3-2,CASSHAFRTLPNGYTF
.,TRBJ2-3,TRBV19,CASSGGGLRRTDTQYF
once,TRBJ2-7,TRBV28,CASSLLGGDYEQYF
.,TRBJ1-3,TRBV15,CATSTLRSRELGNTIYF
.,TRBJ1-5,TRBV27,CASSPDRGYNQPQHF
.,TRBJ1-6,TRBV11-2,CASSLRGSTGTLGSPLHF
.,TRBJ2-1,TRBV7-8,CASSKEIAGSSYNEQFF
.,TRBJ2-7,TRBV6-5,CASSYAAVSSYEQYF
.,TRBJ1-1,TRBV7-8,CASSLVYTGVGAFF
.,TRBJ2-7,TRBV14,CASSQPTYEQYF
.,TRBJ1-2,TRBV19,CASSRGDSNYGYTF
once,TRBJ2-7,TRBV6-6,CASSYPLAGSGEQYF
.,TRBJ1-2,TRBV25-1,CASSVSGYGYTF
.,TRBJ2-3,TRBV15,CATSLSGQDTDTQYF
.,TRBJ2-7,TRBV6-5,CASSYRISYEQYF
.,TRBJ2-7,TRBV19,CASSSREGLSGEQYF
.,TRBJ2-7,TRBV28,CASRTTGTGFPMYF
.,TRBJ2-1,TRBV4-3,CASSQDGRLGYNEQFF
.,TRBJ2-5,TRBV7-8,CASSFRQGLYQETQYF
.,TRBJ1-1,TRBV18,CASSSQGSAFF
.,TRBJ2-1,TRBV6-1,CASSDPAYGGEQFF
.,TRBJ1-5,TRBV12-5,CASAGNSNQPQHF
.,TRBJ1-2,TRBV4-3,CASSQDPSPWGGYTF
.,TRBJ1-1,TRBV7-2,CASSLAGYTEAFF
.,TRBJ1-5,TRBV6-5,CASSSQNNQPQHF
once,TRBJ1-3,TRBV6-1,CASSEARDGADTIYF
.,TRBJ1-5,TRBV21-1,CASSKRDQGNQPQHF
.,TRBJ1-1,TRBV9,CASSVAGRNTEAFF
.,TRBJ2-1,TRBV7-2,CASSSPGLAGRSDRNEQFF
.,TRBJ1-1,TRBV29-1,CSALGGTEAFF
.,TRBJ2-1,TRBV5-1,CASSPGGTGTWNEQFF
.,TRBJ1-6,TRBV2,CASSRLLTNSPLHF
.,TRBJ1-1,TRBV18,CASSRPDRQNTEAFF
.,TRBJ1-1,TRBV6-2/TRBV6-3,CASSPLGQLNTEAFF
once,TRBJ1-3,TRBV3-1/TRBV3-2,CASSQTWGRENTIYF
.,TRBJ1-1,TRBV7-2,CASSLLRALEAFF